One T cell receptor (beta chain) is described in this entry. The data were taken from a study of T-cell memory formation after mild COVID-19. One entry per CDR3 protein results from TCRdb running MiXCR on the 5' RACE reads. The sample records some 330,000 distinct CDR3 sequences, about 21% being singletons. The CDR3 has 15 residues. Trimming pared 4 bases from V and 1 base from J, leaving 13 bases between. Germline V gene data show CDR1 as MNHEY and CDR2 as SVGEGT. Sequencing used PBMCs or a T cell subset sorted from them (not recorded which). The source of this sequence is an adult woman who had mild COVID-19 (a few samples of this study predate the infection). Cell type and time point are not known. This rearrangement joins TRBV6-2 or TRBV6-3 to TRBJ2-5; D not certain. CDR3 sequence: CASSSGREAQETQYF. Written as DNA, the CDR3 is TGTGCCAGCAGTTCGGGCAGAGAGGCCCAAGAGACCCAGTACTTC.